Below, one TCR beta chain is given with its context. No antigen is known for it. The record originates from a study of molecular identifiers for immune sequencing clone quantification. Study-level information: Replicate experiments took RNA from about 20,000 or 100,000 naive CD8 cells, divided it five ways and sequenced four.

V lost 6 bases and J lost 6; bases outside the gene matches: 8. The length of the CDR3 is 13 residues. RNA fractions of 10%, 30% or 50% and about 18,000 to 1,100,000 sorted cells were the source of naive CD8 libraries. MiXCR, applied by TCRdb to the PCR reads, yields one record per CDR3 protein. The profile shows over 600,000 distinct CDR3 sequences, 15% to 20% of them singletons. Notes on the study in general: Underestimated sizes of highly expanded clones could result from identical TCR molecules that share a barcode. In CMV-specific effectors, clones above 20 copies held over 98% of molecules; naive, under 1%.

The specimen sequenced was naive CD8+ T cells from blood, with Jurkat cell RNA spiked in. Indicated subset: FACS-sorted CD8+CD4-CCR7+CD45RA+ naive T cells. The chain couples TRBV12-3 or TRBV12-4 to TRBJ2-7, with 7 positions matching TRBD1. The source of this sequence is a human donor in good health. Some libraries in this study had Jurkat cell RNA spiked in. DNA for the CDR3: TGTGCCAGCAGCCCTACAGGGGTCCTCGAGCAGTACTTC. Protein product: CASSPTGVLEQYF.